A single T cell receptor (beta chain) is shown here with its context. The data are from a study of blood T cell repertoires in COVID-19. For the study at large: The cDNA or gDNA used as material had been derived from T cells, B-cell-depleted T cells, or PBMCs.

This CDR3 spans 14 amino acids. V was trimmed by 5 bases and J by 5 bases, leaving 15 bases between them. CDR1 and CDR2 (germline): MNHEY, SVGEGT. TCRdb keeps only in-frame clones here, not all; method: immunoSEQ multiplex PCR. Among 65,000 to 95,000 clones listed, 75% to 90% were seen once. The sequenced material came from peripheral blood. V is TRBV6-2 or TRBV6-3 and J is TRBJ1-2; no clear D. The receptor comes from a woman in her 40s with active or convalescent COVID-19. The CDR3 protein is CASSRSAREYGYTF. The CDR3 DNA reads TGTGCCAGCAGTAGGAGTGCTCGAGAGTATGGCTACACCTTC.